Sequencing of this T cell receptor beta chain was carried out in a study of blood T cell repertoires in COVID-19. Some clones are missing from TCRdb's copy, which holds only in-frame ones; the method was immunoSEQ multiplex PCR. The table has 150,000 to 200,000 clones, 79% seen once. The CDR3 spans 13 residues. Germline CDR1 reads SGHVS; CDR2 reads FQNEAQ. V lost 5 bases, J lost 6 bases, and 14 bases lay in between. The V and J genes are TRBV7-8 and TRBJ2-7; D possibly corresponds to TRBD1 (5 bases). Sequenced input: PBMCs or T cells enriched from blood (not recorded which). This clonotype was obtained from a woman between 65 and 79 years old in a cohort exposed to, infected with or recovered from COVID-19 (not recorded which). The CDR3 region has the DNA TGTGCCAGCAGCCTAGGACACCTCCCCGAGCAGTACTTC. The encoded protein is CASSLGHLPEQYF.